This T cell receptor beta chain was recovered during a study of technical replicates of blood from a handful of donors. Trimming removed 3 bases from V and 1 base from J; junction bases left unmatched: 3. Germline CDR1 and CDR2: LNHDA and SQIVND (reference sequence). The CDR3 spans 15 residues. This table comes from immunoSEQ multiplex PCR, and its TCRdb copy is limited to in-frame clones, with some not included. Here the sample spans about 84,000 clones, 93% being singletons. This TCR came from a human donor in good health. The chain carries TRBV19 and TRBJ2-7, with 10 bases fitting TRBD2. Input material: T cells isolated from PBMCs. In DNA, the CDR3 is TGTGCCAGTAGTATCGGGACTAGCGAGTCCTACGAGCAGTACTTC. It codes for CASSIGTSESYEQYF.